The source of this TCR beta chain is a study of graft-versus-host responses after intestinal transplantation. Study-wide findings and caveats: Recipient marrow showed GvH clones, some seen first in ileum or blood.

In regard to this clone: The antigen remains unidentified.

The table came from immunoSEQ multiplex PCR; TCRdb's copy has only in-frame clones and leaves some out. This sample has approximately 100,000 clones, with about 90% found just once. From germline, CDR1 is SEHNR and CDR2 FQNEAQ (reference sequence). The CDR3 is made up of 15 amino acids. Losses at the gene ends were 6 bases for V and 3 bases for J; bases not matched to a gene: 4. This specimen consisted of unstimulated CD4+ T cells sorted from spleen or lymph node cells, obtained before intestinal transplant. The chain carries TRBV7-9 and TRBJ2-3; 12 bases are shared with TRBD2. The clonotype was recovered from a human donor who received an intestinal transplant. CDR3: CASRSGLAGTDTQYF. Here the CDR3 DNA reads TGTGCCAGCAGGTCGGGACTAGCGGGTACAGATACGCAGTATTTT.